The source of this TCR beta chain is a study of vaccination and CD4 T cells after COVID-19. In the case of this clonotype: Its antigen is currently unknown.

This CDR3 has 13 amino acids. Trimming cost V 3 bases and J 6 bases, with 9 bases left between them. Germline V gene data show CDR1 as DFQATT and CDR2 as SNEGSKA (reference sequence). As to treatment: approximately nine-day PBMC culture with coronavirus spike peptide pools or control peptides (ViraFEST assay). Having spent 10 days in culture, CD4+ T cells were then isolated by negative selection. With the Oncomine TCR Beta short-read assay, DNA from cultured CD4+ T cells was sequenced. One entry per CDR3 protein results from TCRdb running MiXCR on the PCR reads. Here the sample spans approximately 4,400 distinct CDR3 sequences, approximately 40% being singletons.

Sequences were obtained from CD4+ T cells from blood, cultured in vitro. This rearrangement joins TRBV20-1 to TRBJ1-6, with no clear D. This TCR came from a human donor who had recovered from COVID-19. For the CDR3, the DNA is TGCAGTGCTAGGGAACTGACTAATTCACCCCTCCACTTT. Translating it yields CSARELTNSPLHF.